This paragraph covers one T cell receptor beta chain sequence. Antigen specificity is unknown. Every donor provided 8.5 to 10 milliliters of peripheral blood. The sample is drawn from a study of blood T cells in healthy people across ages. Germline V gene lookup returns CDR1 LGHNA and CDR2 YSLEER. There are 18 residues in the CDR3. V dropped 1 base and J dropped 2 bases, with 15 bases sitting between them. Study results and limitations: The study found more naive CD4+ cells and higher diversity in long-lived than aged donors.

Next came a second PCR, run for about 6 to 11 cycles, which used a sample-barcoded 5' primer along with a J-beta primer mix. TCRdb re-called the 5' RACE reads with MiXCR, one entry per CDR3 protein. The top ten hold over 3.5% of the sample, which has fewer than 650,000 distinct CDR3 sequences, around 27% seen once. This sample was shared with a second study, whose subject was T cells of mothers and their children. That work adds: Donation involved three healthy Caucasian mothers and the six children that they had.

The clonotype originates from a boy aged 2 to 10 in good health. Sequencing was done on a sample of blood. V usage is TRBV4-3 and J usage is TRBJ2-6; TRBD1 is a possible D gene (5 bases). CDR3 loop: CASSQGGAREAGANVLTF. The CDR3, as DNA: TGCGCCAGCAGCCAAGGGGGCGCCAGAGAGGCTGGGGCCAACGTCCTGACTTTC.